These 10 T cell receptor beta chains were all obtained from the same sample, sequenced in a study of PD-1 blockade in classical Hodgkin lymphoma. Sequencing used immunoSEQ multiplex PCR; TCRdb keeps in-frame clones, though not all of them. The sample shows roughly 40,000 clones, over 80% of them seen only once. Each patient's relapse followed autologous stem cell transplantation, and brentuximab vedotin exposure varied. Sequenced material: peripheral blood mononuclear cells (PBMCs), taken at baseline. The source of these receptors is a human donor with classical Hodgkin lymphoma.

Only one count was recorded for this clone. The chain links TRBV29-1 to TRBJ1-2; D is uncertain. The ends were cut back, 3 bases at V and 1 base at J, with 6 bases in the middle. The CDR3 consists of 12 residues. The V gene's germline CDR1 is SQVTM and CDR2 ANQGSEA. The CDR3 protein is CSVDWGNYGYTF. CDR3 coding DNA: TGCAGCGTTGATTGGGGTAACTATGGCTACACCTTC.

The chain is built from TRBV6-1 and TRBJ2-7; D is ambiguous. The germline V gene has CDR1 MNHNS and CDR2 SASEGT. With 0 bases removed from V and 2 bases from J, the gap between germline ends came to 8 bases. This CDR3 spans 14 amino acids. Written as DNA, the CDR3 is TGTGCCAGCAGTGAAGCTGGCTCAGCCTACGAGCAGTACTTC. Amino acid sequence: CASSEAGSAYEQYF.

The chain carries TRBV9 and TRBJ2-1; the match to TRBD1 covers 7 bases. V shed 3 bases, J shed 2 bases, and the junction held 2 bases outside the gene matches. Germline assignment: CDR1 SGDLS and CDR2 YYNGEE. The CDR3 runs 14 residues. The CDR3 here is CASSGGGAYNEQFF. The CDR3 nucleotides are TGTGCCAGCAGCGGAGGGGGCGCCTACAATGAGCAGTTCTTC.

The rearrangement links TRBV6-5 to TRBJ2-7, with 10 bases matching TRBD1. The length of the CDR3 is 14 residues. The junction had 4 bases not matched to a gene; V was cut back by 6 bases and J by 2 bases. Per the germline V gene, CDR1 is MNHEY and CDR2 is SVGAGI. The CDR3, as DNA: TGTGCCAGCAGACGGGGACAGGGGACCTACGAGCAGTACTTC. Translating it yields CASRRGQGTYEQYF.

This rearrangement joins TRBV6-5 to TRBJ1-5; D gene unclear. The CDR3 length is 15 residues. Germline CDR1 MNHEY, CDR2 SVGAGI. V lost 2 bases and J lost 0, with 8 bases in between. The CDR3 is CASSYRLNSNQPQHF. DNA for the CDR3: TGTGCCAGCAGTTACCGACTCAATAGCAATCAGCCCCAGCATTTT.

The chain has TRBV5-4 and TRBJ2-5, with 9 bases identical to TRBD1. CDR3 size: 14 residues. Germline CDR1 and CDR2: SGHNT and YYREEE (reference sequence). V trimming: 4 bases; J trimming: 4 bases; junction bases outside the gene matches: 5. The CDR3 here is CASSPRQGGETQYF. CDR3 sequence (DNA): TGTGCCAGCAGCCCGCGACAGGGGGGAGAGACCCAGTACTTC.

The chain carries TRBV10-3 and TRBJ2-7; 12 bases map to TRBD1. CDR1 is ENHRY and CDR2 is SYGVKD in the germline V gene. V trimming: 2 bases; J trimming: 2 bases; junction bases outside the gene matches: 1. There are 15 residues in the CDR3. In nucleotides, the CDR3 is TGTGCCATCAGTGAGGGGACAGGGGGCGCCTACGAGCAGTACTTC. This gives the protein CAISEGTGGAYEQYF.

In its sample, this clone is medium-sized (0.01 to 0.1%). CDR3 nucleotide sequence: TGTGCCAGCAGCTCCTCCCAAAGGTACGAGCAGTACTTC. Amino acid sequence: CASSSSQRYEQYF. The genes are TRBV7-2 and TRBJ2-7; D is undetermined. CDR1 and CDR2 (germline): SGHTA, FQGNSA. V lost 4 bases and J lost 4, with 11 bases in between. The CDR3 is 13 residues long.

The CDR3 loop reads CSVLGQPNQPQHF. In DNA form, the CDR3 reads TGCAGCGTACTAGGACAGCCTAATCAGCCCCAGCATTTT. The J gene is TRBJ1-5, the V gene TRBV29-1; TRBD1 is a possible D gene (6 bases). The CDR3 totals 13 residues. Trimming removed 6 bases from V and 4 bases from J, with 13 bases in between. Germline V lookup: CDR1 SQVTM, CDR2 ANQGSEA. The entire variable domain, with the rest obtained from reference TRBV29-1 and TRBJ1-5, is as follows: SAVISQKPSRDICQRGTSLTIQCQVDSQVTMMFWYRQQPGQSLTLIATANQGSEATYESGFVIDKFPISRPNLTFSTLTVSNMSPEDSSIYLCSVLGQPNQPQHFGDGTRLSIL.

This sequence joins TRBV4-3 and TRBJ2-1; D is ambiguous. With 0 bases removed from V and 0 bases from J, the gap between germline ends came to 9 bases. CDR3 length: 16 residues. The germline CDR1 and CDR2 sequences are LGHNA and YSLEER. The CDR3: CASSQEILSSYNEQFF. CDR3 DNA sequence: TGCGCCAGCAGCCAAGAAATTCTGAGCTCCTACAATGAGCAGTTCTTC.